This T cell receptor (beta chain) was retrieved from a study of tumor and adjacent non-tumor tissue in lung cancer. Notes on this clonotype: Compared with germline, one end of the junction differs, possibly owing to a read error.

No cell sorting was done before RNA was extracted from the tissue. Between August and November 2014, newly diagnosed, chemotherapy-naive lung cancer patients underwent thoracic surgery in China. TCRbeta libraries were built with three rounds of nested PCR, modified from ARM-PCR. TCRdb ran MiXCR on the multiplex PCR reads and lists one entry per CDR3 protein. In the table there are 120,000 or so distinct CDR3 sequences, around three fifths of which are singletons. CDR1 is SGHNT, CDR2 YENEEA, per germline. The CDR3 has 13 amino acids. Input material: lung tumor tissue. The rearrangement joins TRBV11-3 to TRBJ2-1; D gene unclear. The receptor comes from a man younger than 45 with non-small cell lung cancer. CDR3 nucleotide sequence: TGTGGCAGCAGCCCCACACCTGGCAATGAACTGTTCTTC. Protein product: CGSSPTPGNELFF.